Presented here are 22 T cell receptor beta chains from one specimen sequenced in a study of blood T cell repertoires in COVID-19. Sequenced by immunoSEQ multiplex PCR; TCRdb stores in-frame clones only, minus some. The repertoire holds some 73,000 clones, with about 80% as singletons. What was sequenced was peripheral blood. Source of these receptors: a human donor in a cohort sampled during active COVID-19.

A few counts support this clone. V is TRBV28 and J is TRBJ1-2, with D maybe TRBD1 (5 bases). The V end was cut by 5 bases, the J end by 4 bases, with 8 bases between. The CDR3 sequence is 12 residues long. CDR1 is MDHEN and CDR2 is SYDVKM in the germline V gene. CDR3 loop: CASSRDSYGYTF. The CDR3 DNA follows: TGTGCCAGCAGTCGTGACAGCTATGGCTACACCTTC.

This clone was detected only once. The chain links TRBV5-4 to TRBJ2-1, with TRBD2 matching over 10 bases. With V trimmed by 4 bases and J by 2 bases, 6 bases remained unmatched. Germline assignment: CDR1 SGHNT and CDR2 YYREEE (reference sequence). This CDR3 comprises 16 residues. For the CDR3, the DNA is TGTGCCAGCAGCCCACCAAGCGGGGGGGCCTACAATGAGCAGTTCTTC. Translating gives CASSPPSGGAYNEQFF.

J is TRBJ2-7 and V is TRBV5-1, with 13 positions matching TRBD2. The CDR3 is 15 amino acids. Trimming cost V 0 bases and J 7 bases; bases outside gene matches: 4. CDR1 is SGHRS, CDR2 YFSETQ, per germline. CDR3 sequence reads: CASSLGLAGGGEQYF. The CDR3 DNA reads TGCGCCAGCAGCTTGGGACTAGCGGGGGGAGGAGAGCAGTACTTC.

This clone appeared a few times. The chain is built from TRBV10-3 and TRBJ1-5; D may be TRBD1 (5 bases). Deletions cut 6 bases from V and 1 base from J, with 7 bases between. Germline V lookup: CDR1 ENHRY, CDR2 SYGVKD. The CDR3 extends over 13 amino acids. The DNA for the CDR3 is TGTGCCATCAGGGCAGGGAGCAATCAGCCCCAGCATTTT. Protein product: CAIRAGSNQPQHF.

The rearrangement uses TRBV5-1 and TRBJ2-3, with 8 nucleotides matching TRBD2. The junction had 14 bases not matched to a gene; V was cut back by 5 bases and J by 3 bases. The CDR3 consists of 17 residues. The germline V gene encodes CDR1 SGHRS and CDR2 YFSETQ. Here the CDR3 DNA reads TGCGCCAGCAGGCCTACTAGCGGTCCCCCTGGGACAGATACGCAGTATTTT. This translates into CASRPTSGPPGTDTQYF. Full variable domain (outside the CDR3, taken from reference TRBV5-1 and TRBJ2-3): KAGVTQTPRYLIKTRGQQVTLSCSPISGHRSVSWYQQTPGQGLQFLFEYFSETQRNKGNFPGRFSGRQFSNSRSEMNVSTLELGDSALYLCASRPTSGPPGTDTQYFGPGTRLTVL.

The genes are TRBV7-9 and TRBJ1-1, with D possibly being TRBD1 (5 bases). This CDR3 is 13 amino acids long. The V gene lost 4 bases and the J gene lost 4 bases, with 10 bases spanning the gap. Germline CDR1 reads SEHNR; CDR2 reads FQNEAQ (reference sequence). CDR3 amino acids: CASSSQGFTEAFF. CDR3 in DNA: TGTGCCAGCAGCTCCCAGGGTTTCACTGAAGCTTTCTTT.

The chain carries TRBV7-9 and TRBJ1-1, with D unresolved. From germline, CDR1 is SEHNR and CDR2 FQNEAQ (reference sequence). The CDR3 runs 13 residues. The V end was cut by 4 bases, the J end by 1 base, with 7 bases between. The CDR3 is CASSSTENTEAFF. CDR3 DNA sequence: TGTGCCAGCAGCTCCACAGAGAACACTGAAGCTTTCTTT.

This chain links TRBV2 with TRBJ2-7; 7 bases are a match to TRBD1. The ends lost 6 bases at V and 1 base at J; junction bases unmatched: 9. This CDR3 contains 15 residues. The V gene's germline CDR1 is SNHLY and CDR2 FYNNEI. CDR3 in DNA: TGTGCCAGCAGCATAGGGGGCGACCCATCCTACGAGCAGTACTTC. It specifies CASSIGGDPSYEQYF. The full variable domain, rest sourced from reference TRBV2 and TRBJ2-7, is EPEVTQTPSHQVTQMGQEVILRCVPISNHLYFYWYRQILGQKVEFLVSFYNNEISEKSEIFDDQFSVERPDGSNFTLKIRSTKLEDSAMYFCASSIGGDPSYEQYFGPGTRLTVT.

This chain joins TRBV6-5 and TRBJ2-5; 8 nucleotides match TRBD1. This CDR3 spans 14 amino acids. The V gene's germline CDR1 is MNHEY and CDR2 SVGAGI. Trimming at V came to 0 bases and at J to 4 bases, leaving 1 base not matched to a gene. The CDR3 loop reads CASSYSQGAETQYF. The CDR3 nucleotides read TGTGCCAGCAGTTACTCCCAGGGGGCAGAGACCCAGTACTTC.

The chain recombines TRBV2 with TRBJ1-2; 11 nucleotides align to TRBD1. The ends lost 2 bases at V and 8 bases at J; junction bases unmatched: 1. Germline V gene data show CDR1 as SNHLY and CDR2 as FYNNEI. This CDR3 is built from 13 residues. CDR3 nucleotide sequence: TGTGCCAGCAGTGAAAGGACAGGGGGCGGCTACACCTTC. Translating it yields CASSERTGGGYTF.

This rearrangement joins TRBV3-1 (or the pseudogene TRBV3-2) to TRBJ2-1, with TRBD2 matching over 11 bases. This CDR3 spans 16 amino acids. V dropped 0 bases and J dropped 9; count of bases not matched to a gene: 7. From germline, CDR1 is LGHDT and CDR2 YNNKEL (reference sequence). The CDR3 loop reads CASSQDIASGGLEQFF. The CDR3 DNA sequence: TGTGCCAGCAGCCAAGATATAGCTAGCGGGGGGCTTGAGCAGTTCTTC.

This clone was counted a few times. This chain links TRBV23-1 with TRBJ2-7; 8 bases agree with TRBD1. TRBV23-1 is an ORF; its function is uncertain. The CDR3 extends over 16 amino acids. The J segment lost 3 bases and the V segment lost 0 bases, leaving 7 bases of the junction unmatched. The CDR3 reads CASSQSPGQGSYEQYF. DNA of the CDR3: TGCGCCAGCAGTCAATCACCCGGACAGGGTAGCTACGAGCAGTACTTC.

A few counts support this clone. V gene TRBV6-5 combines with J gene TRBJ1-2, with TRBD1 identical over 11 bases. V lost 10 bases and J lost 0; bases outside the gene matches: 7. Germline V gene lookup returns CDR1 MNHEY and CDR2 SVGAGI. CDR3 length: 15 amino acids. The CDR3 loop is CATRGQGASNYGYTF. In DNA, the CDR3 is TGTGCCACCCGAGGACAGGGGGCCTCTAACTATGGCTACACCTTC.

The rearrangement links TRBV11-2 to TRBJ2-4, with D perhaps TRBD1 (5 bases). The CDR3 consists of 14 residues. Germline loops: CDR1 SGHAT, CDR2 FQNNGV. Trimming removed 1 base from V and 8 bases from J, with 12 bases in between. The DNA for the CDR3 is TGTGCCAGCAGCTTAGGGAACATAGGGGACATTCAGTACTTC. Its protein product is CASSLGNIGDIQYF.

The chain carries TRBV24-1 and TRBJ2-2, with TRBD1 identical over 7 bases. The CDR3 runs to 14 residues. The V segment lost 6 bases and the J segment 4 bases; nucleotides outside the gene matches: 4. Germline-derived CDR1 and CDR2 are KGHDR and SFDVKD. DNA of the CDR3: TGTGCCACCAGTAGGGCAGGGGGCACCGGGGAGCTGTTTTTT. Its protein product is CATSRAGGTGELFF.

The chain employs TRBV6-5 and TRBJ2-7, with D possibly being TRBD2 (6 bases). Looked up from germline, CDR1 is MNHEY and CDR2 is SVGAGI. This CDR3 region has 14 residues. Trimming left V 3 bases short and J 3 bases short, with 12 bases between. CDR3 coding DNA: TGTGCCAGCAGTTATGCCCCCGGGGGCTACGAGCAGTACTTC. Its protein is CASSYAPGGYEQYF.

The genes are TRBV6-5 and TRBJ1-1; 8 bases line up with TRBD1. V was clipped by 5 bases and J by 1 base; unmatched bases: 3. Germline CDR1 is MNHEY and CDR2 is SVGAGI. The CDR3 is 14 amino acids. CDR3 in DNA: TGTGCCAGCAGTACGGACAGGGCGAACACTGAAGCTTTCTTT. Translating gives CASSTDRANTEAFF.

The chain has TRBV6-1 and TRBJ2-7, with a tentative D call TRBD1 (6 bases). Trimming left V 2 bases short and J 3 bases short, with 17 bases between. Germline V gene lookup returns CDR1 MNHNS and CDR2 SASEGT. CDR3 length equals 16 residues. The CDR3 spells CASSEPPGHLVYEQYF. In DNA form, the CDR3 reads TGTGCCAGCAGTGAACCTCCGGGACACCTAGTCTACGAGCAGTACTTC.

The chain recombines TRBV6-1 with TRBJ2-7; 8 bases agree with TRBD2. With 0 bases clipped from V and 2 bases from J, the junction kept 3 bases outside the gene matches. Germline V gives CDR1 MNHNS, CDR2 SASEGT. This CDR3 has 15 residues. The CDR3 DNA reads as TGTGCCAGCAGTGAAGCACCGGGACTAGCCTACGAGCAGTACTTC. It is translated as CASSEAPGLAYEQYF.

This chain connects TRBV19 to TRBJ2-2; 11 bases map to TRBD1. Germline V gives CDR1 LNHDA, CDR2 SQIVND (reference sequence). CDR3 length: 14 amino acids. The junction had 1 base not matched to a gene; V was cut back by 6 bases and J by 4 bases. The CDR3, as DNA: TGTGCCAGTAGGGGGACAGGGGGCACCGGGGAGCTGTTTTTT. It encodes CASRGTGGTGELFF.

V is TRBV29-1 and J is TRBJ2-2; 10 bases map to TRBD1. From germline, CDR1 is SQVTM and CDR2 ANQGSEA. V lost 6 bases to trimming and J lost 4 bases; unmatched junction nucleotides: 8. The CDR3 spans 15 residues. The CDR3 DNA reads TGCAGCGTCCGGGGACAGGGGCAGAGCACCGGGGAGCTGTTTTTT. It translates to CSVRGQGQSTGELFF.

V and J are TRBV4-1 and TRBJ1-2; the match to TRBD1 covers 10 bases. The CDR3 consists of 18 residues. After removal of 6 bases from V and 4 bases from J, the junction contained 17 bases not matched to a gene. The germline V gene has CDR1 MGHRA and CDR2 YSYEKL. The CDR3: CASRPTGQGDGGGYGYTF. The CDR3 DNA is TGCGCCAGCAGACCCACCGGACAGGGGGACGGTGGCGGCTATGGCTACACCTTC.